This T cell receptor (beta chain) was captured in a study of blood T cell repertoires in COVID-19. For the study at large: From T cells, B-cell-depleted T cells, or PBMCs came the material, which was cDNA or gDNA.

Germline V gene data show CDR1 as SGHRS and CDR2 as YFSETQ. There are 16 residues in the CDR3. The V and J ends lost 1 base and 2 bases respectively, with 10 bases between them. Per the original data handling: Amplification with reference gene primers provided the estimates of nucleated cell counts. The assay was immunoSEQ multiplex PCR, and TCRdb's table has in-frame clones only and misses some. That table supplies the V and J calls and clone size; D and trimming were determined from the DNA. The table has a few hundred thousand clones, less than 90% seen once; the top ten hold 1.5%. The rearrangement joins TRBV5-1 to TRBJ1-6, with D perhaps TRBD1 (5 bases). This clonotype was obtained from a woman aged 40 to 50 who had recovered from COVID-19. The sequencing input was peripheral blood. CDR3 DNA sequence: TGCGCCAGCAGCTTGTTGGGGCCCACCTATAATTCACCCCTCCACTTT. Its protein is CASSLLGPTYNSPLHF.